These 10 T cell receptor beta chains were sequenced from one sample in a study of blood T cell repertoires in COVID-19. Measured with immunoSEQ multiplex PCR; TCRdb has only the in-frame clones, and not every one. The table includes 130,000 to 150,000 clones, about 80% detected once. The sample taken for sequencing was peripheral blood. The receptors originated from a human donor in a cohort sampled during active COVID-19.

The chain combines TRBV5-1 with TRBJ2-1; a weak D match, TRBD2 (5 bases). The CDR3 is 15 residues long. Germline CDR1 SGHRS, CDR2 YFSETQ. V was shortened by 4 bases and J by 6 bases, with 17 bases between the two germline ends. The CDR3: CASSGLAGEVNEQFF. The CDR3 DNA follows: TGCGCCAGCAGCGGCCTAGCTGGAGAGGTCAATGAGCAGTTCTTC.

The chain has TRBV10-1 and TRBJ2-7, with D possibly being TRBD2 (6 bases). The germline V gene encodes CDR1 WNHNN and CDR2 SYGVQD (reference sequence). CDR3 length: 14 residues. Trimming took off 3 bases at V and 0 bases at J, with 9 bases between the two ends. The CDR3 sequence is CASSDRGSSYEQYV. Here the CDR3 DNA reads TGCGCCAGCAGTGATCGGGGGAGCTCCTACGAGCAGTACGTC.

This sequence joins TRBV6-5 and TRBJ1-1; possible D gene TRBD1, 5 bases. The CDR3 has 13 amino acids. Trimming pared 7 bases from V and 4 bases from J, leaving 13 bases between. The V gene's germline CDR1 is MNHEY and CDR2 SVGAGI. For the CDR3, the DNA is TGTGCCAGCATCCCTTCCAGGGCCACTGAAGCTTTCTTT. Translating gives CASIPSRATEAFF.

The chain has TRBV6-6 and TRBJ2-2; 13 positions match TRBD2. The CDR3 is 16 amino acids. The J segment lost 1 base and the V segment lost 6 bases, leaving 2 bases of the junction unmatched. In germline, CDR1 is MNHNY, CDR2 SVGAGI (reference sequence). The CDR3 is CASSRTSGGNTGELFF. In DNA, the CDR3 is TGTGCCAGCAGCCGGACTAGCGGGGGGAACACCGGGGAGCTGTTTTTT.

The J gene is TRBJ2-3, the V gene TRBV11-3; D might be TRBD2 (6 bases). Germline CDR1 and CDR2: SGHNT and YENEEA. CDR3 length: 16 amino acids. Trimming pared 5 bases from V and 1 base from J, leaving 16 bases between. The CDR3 is CASSPRRGSRTDTQYF. The CDR3 DNA sequence: TGTGCCAGCAGCCCCAGGCGGGGTAGCCGCACAGATACGCAGTATTTT.

The chain employs TRBV3-1 (or the pseudogene TRBV3-2) and TRBJ2-1; 11 bases are shared with TRBD1. CDR1 LGHDT and CDR2 YNNKEL come from the germline V gene (reference sequence). J was trimmed by 2 bases and V by 2 bases; bases with no gene match: 5. This CDR3 has 17 amino acids. The CDR3 loop is CASSQSMGQGAYNEQFF. CDR3 in DNA: TGTGCCAGCAGCCAATCCATGGGACAGGGGGCCTACAATGAGCAGTTCTTC.

In DNA form, the CDR3 reads TGTGCCTGGAGTGTTAATCGGGGTAACTATGGCTACACCTTC. Residues: CAWSVNRGNYGYTF. V is TRBV30 and J is TRBJ1-2; D is unclear. Germline CDR1 is GTSNPN and CDR2 is SVGIG (reference sequence). V was shortened by 0 bases and J by 1 base, with 9 bases between the two germline ends. The CDR3 loop spans 14 amino acids.

The chain couples TRBV29-1 to TRBJ2-1, with TRBD2 matching 7 bases. Germline lookup yields CDR1 SQVTM and CDR2 ANQGSEA. CDR3 length equals 14 residues. The V and J ends lost 8 bases and 3 bases, in that order; junction bases with no gene match: 10. CDR3 DNA sequence: TGCAGCCTTATCGGGGCGGGAGTCTACAATGAGCAGTTCTTC. Residues: CSLIGAGVYNEQFF.

The chain employs TRBV29-1 and TRBJ1-2, with unresolved D. Per the germline V gene, CDR1 is SQVTM and CDR2 is ANQGSEA. V lost 3 bases and J 4 bases, leaving 9 bases between the germline ends. The CDR3 runs to 12 residues. CDR3 coding DNA: TGCAGCGTTGATCTGAGTCCCTATGGCTACACCTTC. This encodes CSVDLSPYGYTF.

V is TRBV30 and J is TRBJ1-5, with a weak D call TRBD1 (6 bases). The CDR3 spans 17 residues. Germline CDR1 is GTSNPN and CDR2 is SVGIG (reference sequence). The ends were cut back, 4 bases at V and 6 bases at J, with 25 bases in the middle. The CDR3 protein is CAWNPAGAPLAGQPQHF. The CDR3, as DNA: TGTGCCTGGAACCCAGCGGGGGCCCCCCTTGCGGGTCAGCCCCAGCATTTT. Supplemented by reference TRBV30 and TRBJ1-5, the full variable domain reads SQTIHQWPATLVQPVGSPLSLECTVEGTSNPNLYWYRQAAGRGLQLLFYSVGIGQISSEVPQNLSASRPQDRQFILSSKKLLLSDSGFYLCAWNPAGAPLAGQPQHFGDGTRLSIL.